Below, one T cell receptor beta chain is given with its context. The authors' processing: Researchers report that nucleated cell counts were estimated from reference gene primer amplification. The table came from immunoSEQ multiplex PCR; TCRdb's copy has only in-frame clones and leaves some out. That table supplies the V and J calls and clone size; D and trimming were determined from the DNA. The table records tens of thousands of clones, approximately 80% of them present only once. This CDR3 is 14 amino acids long. Germline V gene sequence: CDR1 MNHEY, CDR2 SVGEGT. V was trimmed by 4 bases and J by 4 bases, leaving 10 bases between them. The record originates from a study of blood T cell repertoires in COVID-19. Overall study: The analysed material was cDNA or gDNA that came from T cells, B-cell-depleted T cells, or PBMCs.

The TCR sequence derives from a woman over 75 with acute or convalescent COVID-19. The chain couples TRBV6-2 or TRBV6-3 to TRBJ2-2; D unclear. Sequencing was carried out using peripheral blood. The CDR3 DNA follows: TGTGCCAGCAGTTCCGAATCGGGCACCGGGGAGCTGTTTTTT. It is translated as CASSSESGTGELFF.